The 24 T cell receptor beta chains below were found in one sample sequenced in a study of T cell repertoires in cytomegalovirus infection. These receptors lack a known antigen. TCRdb reprocessed the reads with MiXCR, giving one entry per CDR3 protein. The data contain about a million distinct CDR3 sequences, around 29% of them singletons. The material was cultured CD8+ T cells from PBMCs, obtained from culture after CMV antigen stimulation. Source of these receptors: a human donor in good health (CMV status not recorded). Some clones in this sample may be carry-over from other donors' samples.

This clonotype was picked up many times. The chain combines TRBV27 with TRBJ2-1; TRBD2 agrees at 10 bases. CDR3 length: 15 amino acids. Germline CDR1 MNHEY, CDR2 SMNVEV (reference sequence). Germline trimming cut 6 bases from V and 12 bases from J; bases unmatched to any gene: 14. CDR3 sequence reads: CASRTSSGGYDPQFF. In DNA form, the CDR3 reads TGTGCCAGCAGGACCTCTAGCGGGGGATACGATCCGCAGTTCTTC.

This clonotype was counted a few times. The V and J genes are TRBV19 and TRBJ2-5, with D unclear. The CDR3 has 13 residues. CDR1 is LNHDA, CDR2 SQIVND, per germline (reference sequence). Between the trimmed V and J ends, which lost 2 bases and 4 bases, there was a span of 8 bases. This chain's CDR3 is CASSISGSETQYF. As DNA, the CDR3 is TGTGCCAGTAGTATATCCGGGTCAGAGACCCAGTACTTC.

This clonotype was seen a few times. The genes are TRBV7-2 and TRBJ1-6; D ambiguous. The germline V gene encodes CDR1 SGHTA and CDR2 FQGNSA. CDR3 length equals 16 residues. Trimming removed 3 bases at V and 0 bases at J, with 9 bases between. The CDR3 loop reads CASSFGLISYNSPLHF. For the CDR3, the DNA is TGTGCCAGCAGCTTTGGACTGATCTCCTATAATTCACCCCTCCACTTT.

The rearrangement uses TRBV28 and TRBJ2-7, with 11 bases matching TRBD2. This CDR3 comprises 16 residues. Germline lookup yields CDR1 MDHEN and CDR2 SYDVKM. The V gene end was trimmed by 3 bases and the J gene end by 5 bases; junction bases not matched to a gene: 9. The CDR3: CASSFLLAGGPHEQYV. For the CDR3, the DNA is TGTGCCAGCAGTTTTCTCTTAGCGGGGGGGCCCCACGAGCAGTACGTC.

Regarding this clonotype: A read error may explain this, as a much larger clone is one base away. This chain joins TRBV7-2 and TRBJ1-2; D is unclear. Per the germline V gene, CDR1 is SGHTA and CDR2 is FQGNSA. CDR3 length: 13 amino acids. Trimming took off 8 bases at V and 4 bases at J, with 14 bases between the two ends. The CDR3 DNA sequence: TGTGCCAGCGGCTACGACGGAGTCTATGGCTACACCTTC. Its protein is CASGYDGVYGYTF. The full variable domain, its missing parts supplied by reference TRBV7-2 and TRBJ1-2, is GAGVSQSPSNKVTEKGKDVELRCDPISGHTALYWYRQSLGQGLEFLIYFQGNSAPDKSGLPSDRFSAERTGGSVSTLTIQRTQQEDSAVYLCASGYDGVYGYTFGSGTRLTVV.

For the CDR3, the DNA is TGTGCCAGCAGTGGATATCCGGGACAGGGGACTGCTGGGGCCAACGTCCTGACTTTC. Translating it yields CASSGYPGQGTAGANVLTF. The chain has TRBV6-6 and TRBJ2-6; 10 nucleotides match TRBD1. Germline V CDR1 and CDR2: MNHNY, SVGAGI (reference sequence). V shed 5 bases and J 2 bases; nucleotides not matched to a gene: 12. This CDR3 spans 19 amino acids.

This clonotype was recorded many times. The rearrangement joins TRBV7-2 to TRBJ1-1, with D unresolved. CDR1 SGHTA and CDR2 FQGNSA come from the germline V gene. The V and J ends lost 0 bases and 2 bases respectively, with 16 bases between them. This CDR3 has 17 amino acids. DNA for the CDR3: TGTGCCAGCAGCTTAGCACGGAGGATCGAACCTAACACTGAAGCTTTCTTT. It codes for CASSLARRIEPNTEAFF.

The chain recombines TRBV5-4 with TRBJ2-5; the match to TRBD1 covers 9 bases. V shed 4 bases, J shed 4 bases, and the junction held 17 bases outside the gene matches. CDR3 size: 18 residues. Germline CDR1 is SGHNT and CDR2 is YYREEE (reference sequence). The CDR3: CASSRRWEPGQGGETQYF. DNA of the CDR3: TGTGCCAGCAGCCGAAGGTGGGAACCGGGACAGGGAGGAGAGACCCAGTACTTC.

J is TRBJ2-5 and V is TRBV2, with 10 bases matching TRBD1. CDR3 length: 13 amino acids. Looked up from germline, CDR1 is SNHLY and CDR2 is FYNNEI. V shed 11 bases, J shed 3 bases, and the junction held 6 bases outside the gene matches. The DNA of the CDR3 is TGTGCCGGTGGACAGGGGGAAGAAGAGACCCAGTACTTC. Encoded protein: CAGGQGEEETQYF.

This clonotype was picked up a small number of times. The rearrangement uses TRBV12-3 or TRBV12-4 and TRBJ2-3; perhaps TRBD2 as D (6 bases). Trimming stripped 2 bases from V and 1 base from J, with 19 bases between. There are 18 residues in the CDR3. The CDR3: CASSLSREWIGGTDTQYF. The CDR3 nucleotides are TGTGCCAGCAGTTTAAGTCGGGAGTGGATAGGTGGCACAGATACGCAGTATTTT.

The chain joins TRBV19 to TRBJ2-5, with 11 bases matching TRBD2. The germline CDR1 and CDR2 sequences are LNHDA and SQIVND (reference sequence). V trimming: 7 bases; J trimming: 4 bases; junction bases outside the gene matches: 5. The CDR3 consists of 14 residues. CDR3 nucleotides: TGTGCCAGTAATAGCGGGGGGGCCCGAGAGACCCAGTACTTC. Translation: CASNSGGARETQYF.

In its sample, this clonotype was seen many times. The genes are TRBV10-3 and TRBJ1-2; the D is unclear. This CDR3 has 11 amino acids. V was cut by 0 bases and J by 6 bases, with 2 bases left in between. Germline-derived CDR1 and CDR2 are ENHRY and SYGVKD. The CDR3 nucleotides are TGTGCCATCAGTGAGTCTAATGGCTACACCTTC. Protein sequence: CAISESNGYTF.

This clonotype was counted only a few times. J is TRBJ2-1 and V is TRBV19, with a weak D call TRBD2 (5 bases). Germline loops: CDR1 LNHDA, CDR2 SQIVND (reference sequence). This CDR3 has 15 residues. The V and J ends lost 7 bases and 3 bases respectively, with 16 bases between them. The CDR3 DNA is TGTGCCAGTACCTCCCACCCGGGGATCTACAATGAGCAGTTCTTC. Protein product: CASTSHPGIYNEQFF.

V usage is TRBV6-2 or TRBV6-3 and J usage is TRBJ2-1; D perhaps matches TRBD1 (5 bases). V was cut by 5 bases and J by 2 bases, with 16 bases left in between. CDR1 and CDR2 (germline): MNHEY, SVGEGT. CDR3 length equals 16 residues. CDR3 loop: CASSQLQGLPYNEQFF. In nucleotides, the CDR3 is TGTGCCAGCAGTCAACTCCAGGGTTTACCCTACAATGAGCAGTTCTTC.

V and J are TRBV7-2 and TRBJ2-3; TRBD2 matches 9 bases. Germline assignment: CDR1 SGHTA and CDR2 FQGNSA. V lost 1 base and J lost 4; bases outside the gene matches: 12. CDR3 length: 18 amino acids. For the CDR3, the DNA is TGTGCCAGCAGCTTAGATCCCCTCGCGGGGGGGTCCGCAGATACGCAGTATTTT. Its translation: CASSLDPLAGGSADTQYF.

On this clonotype itself: Possible read error: a much larger clone is one base away. The chain recombines TRBV25-1 with TRBJ2-5; 11 nucleotides match TRBD1. Germline loops: CDR1 MGHDK, CDR2 SYGVNS. V gave up 6 bases and J gave up 4 bases; unmatched junction bases: 4. The CDR3 contains 14 residues. CDR3 DNA: TGTGCCAGCAGCCGGGACAGGGGGGGAGAGACCCAGTACTTC. Its protein product is CASSRDRGGETQYF.

This clonotype came up many times. This rearrangement joins TRBV27 to TRBJ2-5; D is perhaps TRBD1 or TRBD2 (5 bases each). From germline, CDR1 is MNHEY and CDR2 SMNVEV (reference sequence). V was trimmed by 3 bases and J by 3 bases, leaving 8 bases between them. The CDR3 has 13 residues. CDR3 sequence reads: CASSFLGEETQYF. DNA for the CDR3: TGTGCCAGCAGTTTTTTGGGGGAAGAGACCCAGTACTTC.

This clonotype was seen only a few times. The chain uses TRBV6-2 or TRBV6-3 and TRBJ2-2; D is ambiguous. This CDR3 spans 13 amino acids. Germline lookup yields CDR1 MNHEY and CDR2 SVGEGT. V lost 2 bases and J 6 bases, leaving 7 bases between the germline ends. DNA of the CDR3: TGTGCCAGCAGTTACCTACAAGCCGGGGAGCTGTTTTTT. It encodes CASSYLQAGELFF.

J is TRBJ1-1 and V is TRBV6-6, with D unresolved. The V end lost 0 bases, the J end lost 4 bases, and 12 bases lay between the germline ends. Germline V gives CDR1 MNHNY, CDR2 SVGAGI (reference sequence). The CDR3 is made up of 15 amino acids. The CDR3 protein is CASSYSSASPTEAFF. Written as DNA, the CDR3 is TGTGCCAGCAGTTACTCGTCTGCTAGCCCCACTGAAGCTTTCTTT.

The chain joins TRBV10-3 to TRBJ2-6, with 11 bases identical to TRBD2. Trimming took 9 bases from V and 0 from J; bases not matched to a gene: 4. The CDR3 totals 16 residues. Germline V gives CDR1 ENHRY, CDR2 SYGVKD. In DNA, the CDR3 is TGTGCCATATCCGGGACTAGCGGCTCTGGGGCCAACGTCCTGACTTTC. This translates into CAISGTSGSGANVLTF.

This clonotype was seen a few times. A read error may produce the germline difference seen at one junction end. CDR3 sequence reads: CASSQDAVGDEQYF. CDR3 sequence (DNA): TGTGCCAGCAGCCAAGACGCGGTCGGGGACGAGCAGTACTTT. The rearrangement joins TRBV11-2 to TRBJ2-7; D possibly uses TRBD1 or TRBD2 (5 bases each). Germline V gene lookup returns CDR1 SGHAT and CDR2 FQNNGV. The CDR3 runs 14 residues.

This clonotype was counted at least ten times. This chain uses TRBV7-8 with TRBJ1-5; no reliable D call. Deletions cut 5 bases from V and 1 base from J, with 18 bases between. Germline values: CDR1 SGHVS, CDR2 FQNEAQ. The CDR3 is 17 residues long. The CDR3 DNA follows: TGTGCCAGCAGCACCCTCTCGTGGGCTAGAAGCAATCAGCCCCAGCATTTT. Its translation: CASSTLSWARSNQPQHF.

This clonotype was seen repeatedly, ten times or more. This chain joins TRBV7-6 and TRBJ2-3; 9 nucleotides agree with TRBD1. There are 15 residues in the CDR3. The junction had 2 bases not matched to a gene; V was cut back by 3 bases and J by 1 base. Germline V CDR1 and CDR2: SGHVS, FNYEAQ. Written as DNA, the CDR3 is TGTGCCAGCAGCTTGAGGACAGGGGGCACAGATACGCAGTATTTT. This codes for CASSLRTGGTDTQYF.

V gene TRBV2 combines with J gene TRBJ2-2; no clear D. Germline CDR1 SNHLY, CDR2 FYNNEI. This CDR3 region has 17 residues. The V and J ends lost 0 bases and 3 bases respectively, with 14 bases between them. The CDR3 protein is CASSEALLSMDTGELFF. In nucleotides, the CDR3 is TGTGCCAGCAGTGAAGCGCTTTTAAGTATGGACACCGGGGAGCTGTTTTTT. Based on the CDR3 plus reference TRBV2 and TRBJ2-2, the full variable domain is EPEVTQTPSHQVTQMGQEVILRCVPISNHLYFYWYRQILGQKVEFLVSFYNNEISEKSEIFDDQFSVERPDGSNFTLKIRSTKLEDSAMYFCASSEALLSMDTGELFFGEGSRLTVL.